In its sample, the clone carrying this T cell receptor (beta chain) was seen a few times. Its antigen is not known. This entry is derived from a study of cytomegalovirus exposure and HLA in healthy donors. Amplification used 60 Vbeta primers and 13 Jbeta primers. Clones were sequenced by immunoSEQ multiplex PCR, and TCRdb holds only the in-frame ones, with some missing. The sample comprises about 100,000 clones, roughly 82% of which are singletons, and 1.2% rests with the top ten. Donors showed nominal health when sampled, although they likely had unrecorded immune exposures. The CDR3 is 13 amino acids. V shed 7 bases and J shed 3 bases, with 13 bases lying between them. Germline V gives CDR1 SQVTM, CDR2 ANQGSEA. Study-wide results and limits: Specificity for CMV antigens was confirmed in vitro for three of the CMV-associated chains. TCR beta chain V- and J-gene trimming was linked, in a later analysis, to a missense variant in DCLRE1C. In a later analysis, common viral pathogens appeared linked to several of the most significant clusters.

V gene TRBV29-1 combines with J gene TRBJ2-1, with D possibly TRBD2 on 5 matching bases. The source is a woman younger than 35 in good health and CMV-seronegative. The source material was PBMCs. In DNA, the CDR3 is TGCAGCGCACCTACCGGGGACTACAATGAGCAGTTCTTC. The encoded protein is CSAPTGDYNEQFF.